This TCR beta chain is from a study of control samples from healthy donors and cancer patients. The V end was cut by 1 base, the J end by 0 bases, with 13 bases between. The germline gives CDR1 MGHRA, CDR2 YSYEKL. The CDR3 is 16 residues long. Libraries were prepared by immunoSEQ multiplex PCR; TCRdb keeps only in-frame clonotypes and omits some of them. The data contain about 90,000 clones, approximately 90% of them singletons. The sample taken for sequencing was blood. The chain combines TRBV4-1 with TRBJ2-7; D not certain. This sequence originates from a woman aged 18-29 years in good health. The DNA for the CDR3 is TGCGCCAGCAGCCAAGGACTTTCCGACATCTCCTACGAGCAGTACTTC. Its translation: CASSQGLSDISYEQYF.